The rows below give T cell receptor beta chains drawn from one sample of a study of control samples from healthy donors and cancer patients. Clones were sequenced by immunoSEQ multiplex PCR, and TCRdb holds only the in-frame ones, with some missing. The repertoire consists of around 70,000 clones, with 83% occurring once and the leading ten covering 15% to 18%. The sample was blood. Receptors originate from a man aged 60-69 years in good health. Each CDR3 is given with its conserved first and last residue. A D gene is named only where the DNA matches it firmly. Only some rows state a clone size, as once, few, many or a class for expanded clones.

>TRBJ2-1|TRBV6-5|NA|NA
CASSYKGGPNEQFF
TGTGCCAGCAGTTACAAGGGGGGGCCGAATGAGCAGTTCTTC
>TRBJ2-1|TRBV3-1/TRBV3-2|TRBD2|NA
CASSQVAGGPREQFF
TGTGCCAGCAGCCAAGTAGCGGGAGGCCCCCGAGAGCAGTTCTTC
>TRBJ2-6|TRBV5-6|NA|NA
CASSLGQALSGANVLTF
TGTGCCAGCAGCTTGGGACAGGCCCTCTCTGGGGCCAACGTCCTGACTTTC
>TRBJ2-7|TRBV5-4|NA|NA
CASSLVGSSYEQYF
TGTGCCAGCAGCTTGGTCGGTAGCTCCTACGAGCAGTACTTC
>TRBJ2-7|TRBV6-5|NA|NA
CASSRDTLLEQYF
TGTGCCAGCAGCCGGGACACCCTTTTGGAGCAGTACTTC
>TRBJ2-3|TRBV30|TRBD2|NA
CAWTRLAGDTQYF
TGTGCCTGGACCAGACTAGCGGGGGATACGCAGTATTTT
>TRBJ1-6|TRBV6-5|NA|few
CASSYSGTVNSPLHF
TGTGCCAGCAGTTATTCCGGGACGGTTAATTCACCCCTCCACTTT
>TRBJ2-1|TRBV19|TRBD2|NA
CASGREGRYNEQFF
TGTGCCAGTGGGCGGGAGGGCCGCTACAATGAGCAGTTCTTC
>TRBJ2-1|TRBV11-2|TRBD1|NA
CASSLRGRDRLYNEQFF
TGTGCCAGCAGCTTACGAGGCCGGGACAGACTATACAATGAGCAGTTCTTC
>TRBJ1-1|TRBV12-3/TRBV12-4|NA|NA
CASSPPLNTEAFF
TGTGCCAGCAGTCCACCATTGAACACTGAAGCTTTCTTT
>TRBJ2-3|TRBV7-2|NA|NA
CASSPQGRGTDTQYF
TGTGCCAGCAGCCCACAGGGAAGGGGTACAGATACGCAGTATTTT
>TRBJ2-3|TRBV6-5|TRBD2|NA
CASSYGGSGKTDTQYF
TGTGCCAGCAGTTACGGCGGGAGTGGGAAAACAGATACGCAGTATTTT
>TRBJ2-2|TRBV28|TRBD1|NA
CASRHSGGWAGELFF
TGTGCCAGCAGACACTCAGGGGGCTGGGCCGGGGAGCTGTTTTTT
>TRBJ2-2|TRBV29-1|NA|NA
CSVDGHGTGELFF
TGCAGCGTTGATGGTCACGGAACCGGGGAGCTGTTTTTT
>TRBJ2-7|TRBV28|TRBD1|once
CASSSTGSGNYEQYF
TGTGCCAGCAGTTCGACAGGGTCGGGGAACTACGAGCAGTACTTC
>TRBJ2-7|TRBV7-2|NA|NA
CASSLAGGGVYEQYF
TGTGCCAGCAGCTTAGCCGGGGGAGGTGTCTACGAGCAGTACTTC
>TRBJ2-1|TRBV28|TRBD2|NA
CASSSSGSNYNEQFF
TGTGCCAGCAGTTCTAGCGGGAGCAACTACAATGAGCAGTTCTTC
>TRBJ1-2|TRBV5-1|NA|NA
CASSLESPAGYTF
TGCGCCAGCAGCTTGGAATCCCCGGCTGGCTACACCTTC
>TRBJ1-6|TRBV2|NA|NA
CASSDQFRGSPLHF
TGTGCCAGCAGCGATCAATTCAGGGGCTCACCCCTCCACTTT
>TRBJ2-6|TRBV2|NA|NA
CASGGQGISGANVLTF
TGTGCCAGCGGGGGGCAGGGGATTTCTGGGGCCAACGTCCTGACTTTC
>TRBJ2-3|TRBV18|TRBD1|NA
CASSLGTGLTDTQYF
TGTGCCAGCTCATTGGGGACAGGACTCACAGATACGCAGTATTTT
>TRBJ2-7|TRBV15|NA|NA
CATSSGRRATYEQYF
TGTGCCACCAGCAGTGGCCGGAGGGCGACCTACGAGCAGTACTTC
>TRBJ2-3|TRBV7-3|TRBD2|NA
CASSATSGSFADTQYF
TGTGCCAGCAGCGCCACTAGCGGGAGCTTTGCAGATACGCAGTATTTT
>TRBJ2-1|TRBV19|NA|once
CASSIRLLNEQFF
TGTGCCAGTAGTATACGCCTCTTAAATGAGCAGTTCTTC
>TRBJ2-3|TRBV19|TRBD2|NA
CASTISGSIADTQYF
TGTGCCAGTACCATTAGCGGGAGTATCGCAGATACGCAGTATTTT
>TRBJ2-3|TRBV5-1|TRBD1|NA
CASSSTGGYTDTQYF
TGCGCCAGCAGCTCGACAGGGGGCTACACAGATACGCAGTATTTT
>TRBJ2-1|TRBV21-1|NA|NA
CASSNPEAFSYNEQFF
TGTGCCAGCAGCAATCCCGAGGCCTTCTCCTACAATGAGCAGTTCTTC